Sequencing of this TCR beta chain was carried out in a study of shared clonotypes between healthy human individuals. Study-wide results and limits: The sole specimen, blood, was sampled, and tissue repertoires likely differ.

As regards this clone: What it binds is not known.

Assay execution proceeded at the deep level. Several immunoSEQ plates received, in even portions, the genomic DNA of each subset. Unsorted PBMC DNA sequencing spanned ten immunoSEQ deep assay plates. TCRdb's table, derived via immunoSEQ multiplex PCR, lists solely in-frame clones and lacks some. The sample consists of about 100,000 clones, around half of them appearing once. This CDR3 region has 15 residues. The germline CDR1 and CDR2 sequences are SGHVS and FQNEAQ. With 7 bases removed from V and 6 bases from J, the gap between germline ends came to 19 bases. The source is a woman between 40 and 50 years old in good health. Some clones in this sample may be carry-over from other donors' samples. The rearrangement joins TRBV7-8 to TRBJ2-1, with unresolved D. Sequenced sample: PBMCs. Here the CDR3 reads CASTNTRIGANEQFF. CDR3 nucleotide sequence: TGTGCCAGCACCAATACTCGTATCGGTGCCAATGAGCAGTTCTTC.